What follows is one T cell receptor beta chain and its context. What it recognizes is unknown. This entry is derived from a study of shared clonotypes between healthy human individuals. Whole-study results and caveats: Some naive CD4 clonotypes, about 5%, turned up in common across four donors.

Profiled with immunoSEQ multiplex PCR; TCRdb holds only in-frame clones, not every one. The sample has approximately 2,300,000 clones, about nine tenths seen once. The sequenced sample was naive CD4+ T cells from PBMCs. Sample subset: CD45RA+ positively selected. The source of this sequence is a man in his late teens or twenties in good health. Some clones in this sample may be carry-over from other donors' samples.

The DNA for the CDR3 is TGTGCCAGCAGCCGTAGCTCGAGCTCCTACAATGAGCAGTTCTTC. Its protein is CASSRSSSSYNEQFF. The chain employs TRBV14 and TRBJ2-1; no firm D call. Germline V gene lookup returns CDR1 SGHDN and CDR2 FVKESK. CDR3 length: 15 residues. V lost 4 bases to trimming and J lost 0 bases, with 10 bases between them.